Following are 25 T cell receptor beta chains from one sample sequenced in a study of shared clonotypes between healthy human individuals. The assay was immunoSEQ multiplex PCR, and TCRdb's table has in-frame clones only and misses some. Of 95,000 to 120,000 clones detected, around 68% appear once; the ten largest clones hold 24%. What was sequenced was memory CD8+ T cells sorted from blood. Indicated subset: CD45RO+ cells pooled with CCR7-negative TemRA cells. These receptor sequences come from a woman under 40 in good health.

In DNA, the CDR3 is TGCGCCAGCAGCTTGTATCGGGGGGCGGAAAATCAGCCCCAGCATTTT. Amino acids: CASSLYRGAENQPQHF. J is TRBJ1-5 and V is TRBV5-1; possible D gene TRBD1, 6 bases. Trimming removed 1 base from V and 4 bases from J, with 15 bases in between. The CDR3 contains 16 residues. The germline V gene encodes CDR1 SGHRS and CDR2 YFSETQ.

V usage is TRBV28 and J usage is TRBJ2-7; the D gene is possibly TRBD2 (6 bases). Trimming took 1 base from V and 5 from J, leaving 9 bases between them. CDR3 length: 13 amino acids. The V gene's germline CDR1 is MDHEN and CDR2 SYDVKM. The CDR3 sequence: CASSLFRGNEQYF. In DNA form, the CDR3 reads TGTGCCAGCAGTTTATTTCGGGGGAACGAGCAGTACTTC. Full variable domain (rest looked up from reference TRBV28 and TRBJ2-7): DVKVTQSSRYLVKRTGEKVFLECVQDMDHENMFWYRQDPGLGLRLIYFSYDVKMKEKGDIPEGYSVSREKKERFSLILESASTNQTSMYLCASSLFRGNEQYFGPGTRLTVT.

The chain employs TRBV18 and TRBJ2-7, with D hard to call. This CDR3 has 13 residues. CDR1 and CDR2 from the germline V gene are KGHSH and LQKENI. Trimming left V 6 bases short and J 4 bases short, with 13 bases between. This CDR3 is CASSVHGLYEQYF. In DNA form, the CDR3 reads TGTGCCAGCTCCGTTCACGGTCTATACGAGCAGTACTTC.

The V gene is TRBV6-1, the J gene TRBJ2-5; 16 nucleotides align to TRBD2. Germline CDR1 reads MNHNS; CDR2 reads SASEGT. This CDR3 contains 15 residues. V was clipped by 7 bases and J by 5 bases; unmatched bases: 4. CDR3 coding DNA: TGTGCCAGCAACCTGGGACTAGCGGGAGGGGAGACCCAGTACTTC. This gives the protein CASNLGLAGGETQYF.

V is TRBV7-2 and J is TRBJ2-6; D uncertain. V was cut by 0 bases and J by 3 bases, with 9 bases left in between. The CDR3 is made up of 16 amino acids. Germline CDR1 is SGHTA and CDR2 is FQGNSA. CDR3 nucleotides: TGTGCCAGCAGCTTAGCGAAAAGGAGTGGGGCCAACGTCCTGACTTTC. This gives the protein CASSLAKRSGANVLTF.

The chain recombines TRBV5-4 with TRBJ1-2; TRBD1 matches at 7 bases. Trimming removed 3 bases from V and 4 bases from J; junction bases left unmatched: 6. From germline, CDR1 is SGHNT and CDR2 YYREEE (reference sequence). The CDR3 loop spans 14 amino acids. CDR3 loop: CASSYRGWGYGYTF. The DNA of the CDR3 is TGTGCCAGCAGCTACAGGGGTTGGGGCTATGGCTACACCTTC.

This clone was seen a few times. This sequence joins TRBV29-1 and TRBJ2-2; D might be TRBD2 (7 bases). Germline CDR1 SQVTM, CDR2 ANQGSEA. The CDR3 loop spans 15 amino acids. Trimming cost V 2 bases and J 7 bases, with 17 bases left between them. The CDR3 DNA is TGCAGCGTTGAACCTACGGGGGGCGCGATCGGGGAGCTGTTTTTT. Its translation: CSVEPTGGAIGELFF.

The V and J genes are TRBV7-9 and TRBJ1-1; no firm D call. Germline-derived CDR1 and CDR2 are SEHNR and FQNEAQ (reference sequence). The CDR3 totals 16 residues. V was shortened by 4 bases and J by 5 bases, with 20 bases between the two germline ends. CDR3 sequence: CASSSTLSARRTEAFF. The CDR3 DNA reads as TGTGCCAGCAGCTCCACTCTCTCAGCCCGGAGGACTGAAGCTTTCTTT.

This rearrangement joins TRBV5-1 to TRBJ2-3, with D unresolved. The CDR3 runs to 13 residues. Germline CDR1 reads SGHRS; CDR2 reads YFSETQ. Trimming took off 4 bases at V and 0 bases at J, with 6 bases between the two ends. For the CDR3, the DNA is TGCGCCAGCAGCGAGGTTAGCACAGATACGCAGTATTTT. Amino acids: CASSEVSTDTQYF.

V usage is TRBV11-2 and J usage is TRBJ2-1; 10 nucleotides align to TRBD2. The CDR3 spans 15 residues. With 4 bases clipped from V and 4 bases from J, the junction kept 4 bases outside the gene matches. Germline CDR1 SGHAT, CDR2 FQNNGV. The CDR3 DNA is TGTGCCAGCAGCTATAGGACTAGCGGATACAATGAGCAGTTCTTC. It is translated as CASSYRTSGYNEQFF.

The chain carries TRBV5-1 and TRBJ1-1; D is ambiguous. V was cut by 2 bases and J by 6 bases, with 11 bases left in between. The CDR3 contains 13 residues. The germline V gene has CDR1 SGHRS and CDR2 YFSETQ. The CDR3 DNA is TGCGCCAGCAGCTTATATTCCGGGGCTGAAGCTTTCTTT. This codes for CASSLYSGAEAFF.

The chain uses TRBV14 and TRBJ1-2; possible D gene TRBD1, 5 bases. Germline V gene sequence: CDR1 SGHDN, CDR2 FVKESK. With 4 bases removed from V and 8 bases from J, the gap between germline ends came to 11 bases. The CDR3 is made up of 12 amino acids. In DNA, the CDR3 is TGTGCCAGCAGCCTTATGGGACGCGGCTACACCTTC. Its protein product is CASSLMGRGYTF. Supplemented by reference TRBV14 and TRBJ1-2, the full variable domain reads EAGVTQFPSHSVIEKGQTVTLRCDPISGHDNLYWYRRVMGKEIKFLLHFVKESKQDESGMPNNRFLAERTGGTYSTLKVQPAELEDSGVYFCASSLMGRGYTFGSGTRLTVV.

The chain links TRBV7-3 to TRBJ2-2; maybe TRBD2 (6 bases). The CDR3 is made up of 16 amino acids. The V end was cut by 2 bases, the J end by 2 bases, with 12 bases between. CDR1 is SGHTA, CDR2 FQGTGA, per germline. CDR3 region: CASSLEGTPNTGELFF. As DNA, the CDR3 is TGTGCCAGCAGCTTAGAGGGGACTCCTAACACCGGGGAGCTGTTTTTT.

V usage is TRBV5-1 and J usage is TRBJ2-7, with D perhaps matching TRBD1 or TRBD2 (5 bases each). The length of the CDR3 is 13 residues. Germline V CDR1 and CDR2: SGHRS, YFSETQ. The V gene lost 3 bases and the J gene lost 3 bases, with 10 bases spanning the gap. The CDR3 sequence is CASSWGTIYEQYF. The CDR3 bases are TGCGCCAGCAGCTGGGGGACCATCTACGAGCAGTACTTC.

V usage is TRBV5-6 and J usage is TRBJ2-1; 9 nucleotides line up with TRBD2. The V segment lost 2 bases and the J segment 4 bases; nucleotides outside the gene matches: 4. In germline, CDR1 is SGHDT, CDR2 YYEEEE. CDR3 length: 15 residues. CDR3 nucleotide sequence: TGTGCCAGCAGCTTAGGGGCGGGAGGGTACAATGAGCAGTTCTTC. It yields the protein CASSLGAGGYNEQFF.

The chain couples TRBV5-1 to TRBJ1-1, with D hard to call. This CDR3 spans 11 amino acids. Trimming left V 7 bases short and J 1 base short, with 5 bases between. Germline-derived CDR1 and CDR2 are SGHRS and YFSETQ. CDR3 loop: CASRGNTEAFF. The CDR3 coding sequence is TGCGCCAGCCGTGGGAACACTGAAGCTTTCTTT. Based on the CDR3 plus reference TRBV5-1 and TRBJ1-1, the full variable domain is KAGVTQTPRYLIKTRGQQVTLSCSPISGHRSVSWYQQTPGQGLQFLFEYFSETQRNKGNFPGRFSGRQFSNSRSEMNVSTLELGDSALYLCASRGNTEAFFGQGTRLTVV.

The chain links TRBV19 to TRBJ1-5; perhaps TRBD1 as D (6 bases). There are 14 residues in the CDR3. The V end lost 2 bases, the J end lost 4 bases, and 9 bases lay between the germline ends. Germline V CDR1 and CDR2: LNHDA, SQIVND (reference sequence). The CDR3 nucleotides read TGTGCCAGTAGTATATGGACAGCTAATCAGCCCCAGCATTTT. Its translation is CASSIWTANQPQHF.

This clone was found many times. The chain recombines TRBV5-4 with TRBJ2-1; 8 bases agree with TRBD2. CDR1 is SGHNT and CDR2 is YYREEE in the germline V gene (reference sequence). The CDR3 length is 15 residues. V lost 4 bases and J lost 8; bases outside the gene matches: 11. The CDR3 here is CASSSGFSGIYEQFF. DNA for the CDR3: TGTGCCAGCAGCAGTGGTTTTAGCGGGATATATGAGCAGTTCTTC.

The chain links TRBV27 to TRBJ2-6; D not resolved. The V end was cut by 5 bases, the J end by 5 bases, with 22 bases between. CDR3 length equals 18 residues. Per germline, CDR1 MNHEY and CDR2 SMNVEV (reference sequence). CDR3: CASSHVCWLQSRANVLTF. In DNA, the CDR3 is TGTGCCAGCAGTCATGTCTGCTGGCTACAAAGTCGGGCCAACGTCCTGACTTTC.

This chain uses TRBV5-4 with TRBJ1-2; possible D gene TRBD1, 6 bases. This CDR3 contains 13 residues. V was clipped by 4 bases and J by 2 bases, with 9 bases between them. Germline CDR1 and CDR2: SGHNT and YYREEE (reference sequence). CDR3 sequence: CASSLGQNYGYTF. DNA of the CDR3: TGTGCCAGCAGCCTTGGACAGAACTATGGCTACACCTTC.

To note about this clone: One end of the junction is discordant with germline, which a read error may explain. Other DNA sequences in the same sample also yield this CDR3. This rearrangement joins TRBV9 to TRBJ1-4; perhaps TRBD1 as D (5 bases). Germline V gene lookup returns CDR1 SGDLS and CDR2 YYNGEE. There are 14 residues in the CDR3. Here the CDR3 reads CASSVGGTDEKLFF. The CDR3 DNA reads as TGTGCCAGCAGCGTCGGGGGAACTGATGAAAAACTGTTTTTT.

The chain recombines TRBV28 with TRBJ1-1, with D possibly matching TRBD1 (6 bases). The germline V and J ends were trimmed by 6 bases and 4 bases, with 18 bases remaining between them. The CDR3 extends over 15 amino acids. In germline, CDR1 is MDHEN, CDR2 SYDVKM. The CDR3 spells CASSYSAGAGTEAFF. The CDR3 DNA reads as TGTGCCAGCAGCTACTCCGCAGGGGCGGGCACTGAAGCTTTCTTT.

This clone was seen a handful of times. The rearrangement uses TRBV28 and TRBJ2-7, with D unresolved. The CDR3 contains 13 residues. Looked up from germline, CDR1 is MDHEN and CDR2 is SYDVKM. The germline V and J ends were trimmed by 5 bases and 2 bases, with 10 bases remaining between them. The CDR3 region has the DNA TGTGCCAGCAGTACCGGTTTTACCTACGAGCAGTACTTC. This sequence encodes CASSTGFTYEQYF.

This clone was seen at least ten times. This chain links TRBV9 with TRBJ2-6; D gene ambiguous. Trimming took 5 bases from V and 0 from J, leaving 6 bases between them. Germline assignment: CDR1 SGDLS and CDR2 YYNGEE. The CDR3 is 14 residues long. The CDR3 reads CASSFYSGANVLTF. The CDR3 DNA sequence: TGTGCCAGCAGTTTCTACTCTGGGGCCAACGTCCTGACTTTC.

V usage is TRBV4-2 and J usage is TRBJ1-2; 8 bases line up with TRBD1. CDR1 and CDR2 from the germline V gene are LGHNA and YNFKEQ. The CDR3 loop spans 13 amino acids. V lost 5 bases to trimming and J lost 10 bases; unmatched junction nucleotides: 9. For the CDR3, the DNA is TGTGCCAGCAGCTTGGACAGGGACCGGGACTACACCTTC. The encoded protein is CASSLDRDRDYTF.